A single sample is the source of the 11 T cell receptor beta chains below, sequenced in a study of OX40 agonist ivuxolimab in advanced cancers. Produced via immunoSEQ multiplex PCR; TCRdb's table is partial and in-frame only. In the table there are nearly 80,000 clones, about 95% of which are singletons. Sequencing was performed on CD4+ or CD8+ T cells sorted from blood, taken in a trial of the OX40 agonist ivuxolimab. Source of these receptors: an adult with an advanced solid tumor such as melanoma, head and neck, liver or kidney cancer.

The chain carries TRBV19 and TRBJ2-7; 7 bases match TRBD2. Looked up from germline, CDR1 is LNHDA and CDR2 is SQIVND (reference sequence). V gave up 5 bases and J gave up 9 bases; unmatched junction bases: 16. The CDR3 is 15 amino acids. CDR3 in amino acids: CASSPSSGGGSLQYF. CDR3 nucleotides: TGTGCCAGTAGTCCCTCATCGGGTGGCGGGAGTTTGCAGTACTTC.

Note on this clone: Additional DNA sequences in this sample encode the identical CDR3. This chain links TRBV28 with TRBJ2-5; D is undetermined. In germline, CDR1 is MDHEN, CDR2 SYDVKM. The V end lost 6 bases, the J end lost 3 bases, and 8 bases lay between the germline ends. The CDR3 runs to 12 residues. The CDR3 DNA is TGTGCCAGCAGCCCCCGAGAAGAGACCCAGTACTTC. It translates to CASSPREETQYF.

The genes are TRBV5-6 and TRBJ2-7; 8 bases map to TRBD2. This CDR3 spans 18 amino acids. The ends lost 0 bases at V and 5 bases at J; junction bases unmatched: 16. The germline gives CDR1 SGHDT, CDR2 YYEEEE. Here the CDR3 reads CASSLAAGTGGPWDEQYF. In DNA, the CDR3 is TGTGCCAGCAGCTTGGCAGCGGGAACGGGAGGGCCATGGGACGAGCAGTACTTC.

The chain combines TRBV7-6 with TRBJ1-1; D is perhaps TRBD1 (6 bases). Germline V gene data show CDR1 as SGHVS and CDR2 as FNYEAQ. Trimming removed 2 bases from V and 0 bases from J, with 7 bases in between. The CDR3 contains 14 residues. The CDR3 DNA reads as TGTGCCAGCAGCTTAAAGGGGGTGAACACTGAAGCTTTCTTT. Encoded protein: CASSLKGVNTEAFF.

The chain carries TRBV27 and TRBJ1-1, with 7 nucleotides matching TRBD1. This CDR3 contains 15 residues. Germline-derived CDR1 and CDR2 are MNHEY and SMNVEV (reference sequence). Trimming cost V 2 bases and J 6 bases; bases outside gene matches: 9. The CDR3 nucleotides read TGTGCCAGCAGTTTACATAATACAGGGGAGCCTGAAGCTTTCTTT. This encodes CASSLHNTGEPEAFF.

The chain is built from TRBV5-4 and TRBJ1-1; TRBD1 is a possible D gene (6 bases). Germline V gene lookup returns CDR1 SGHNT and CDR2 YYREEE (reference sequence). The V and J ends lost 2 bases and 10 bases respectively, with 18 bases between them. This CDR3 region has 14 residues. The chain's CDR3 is CASSLGGGVPSAFF. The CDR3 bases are TGTGCCAGCAGCTTAGGGGGGGGCGTGCCGTCAGCTTTCTTT.

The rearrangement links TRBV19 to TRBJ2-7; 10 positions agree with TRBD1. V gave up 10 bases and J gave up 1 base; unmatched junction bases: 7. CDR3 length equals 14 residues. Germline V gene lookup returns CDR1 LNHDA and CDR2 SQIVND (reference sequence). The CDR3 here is CATAPGQGSYEQYF. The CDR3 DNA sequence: TGTGCCACCGCACCGGGACAGGGGTCCTACGAGCAGTACTTC. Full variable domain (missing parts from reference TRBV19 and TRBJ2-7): DGGITQSPKYLFRKEGQNVTLSCEQNLNHDAMYWYRQDPGQGLRLIYYSQIVNDFQKGDIAEGYSVSREKKESFPLTVTSAQKNPTAFYLCATAPGQGSYEQYFGPGTRLTVT.

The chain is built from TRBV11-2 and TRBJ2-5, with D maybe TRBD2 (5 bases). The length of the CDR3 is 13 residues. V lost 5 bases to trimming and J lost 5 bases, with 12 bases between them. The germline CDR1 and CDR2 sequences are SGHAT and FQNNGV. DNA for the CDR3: TGTGCCAGCAGCCACCCCCCGGGGGAGACCCAGTACTTC. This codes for CASSHPPGETQYF.

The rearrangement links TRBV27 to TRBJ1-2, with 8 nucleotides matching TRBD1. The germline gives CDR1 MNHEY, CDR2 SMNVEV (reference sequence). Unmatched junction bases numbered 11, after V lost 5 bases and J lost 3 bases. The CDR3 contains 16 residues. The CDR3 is CASSPLAGGADYGYTF. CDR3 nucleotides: TGTGCCAGCAGTCCGCTCGCAGGGGGCGCAGACTATGGCTACACCTTC.

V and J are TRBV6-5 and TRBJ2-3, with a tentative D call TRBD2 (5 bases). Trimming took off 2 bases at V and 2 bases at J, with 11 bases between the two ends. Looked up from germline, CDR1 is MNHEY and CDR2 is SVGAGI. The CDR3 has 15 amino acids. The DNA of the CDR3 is TGTGCCAGCAGTTACGGACTTTCCTTCACAGATACGCAGTATTTT. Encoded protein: CASSYGLSFTDTQYF.

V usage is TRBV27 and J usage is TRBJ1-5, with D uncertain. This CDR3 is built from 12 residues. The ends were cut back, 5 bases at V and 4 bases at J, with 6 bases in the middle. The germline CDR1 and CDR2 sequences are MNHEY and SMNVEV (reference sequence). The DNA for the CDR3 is TGTGCCAGCAGTGGTCGAAATCAGCCCCAGCATTTT. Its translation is CASSGRNQPQHF.